Following are 14 T cell receptor beta chains from one sample sequenced in a study of CD8 T cells in Susac syndrome. When the RNA was reverse transcribed, random hexamers were used with an input of about 0.5 to 1 ug. TCRdb reprocessed the immunoSEQ multiplex PCR reads via MiXCR and lists one record per CDR3 protein. Of about 280,000 distinct CDR3 sequences listed, 85% were seen once; the top ten hold 0.095% to 0.14%. Sequenced sample: CD8+ T cells from PBMCs. Source of these receptors: a human donor with multiple sclerosis.

The rearrangement joins TRBV9 to TRBJ1-2; 7 nucleotides align to TRBD1. The CDR3 is made up of 13 amino acids. J was trimmed by 11 bases and V by 2 bases; bases with no gene match: 9. From germline, CDR1 is SGDLS and CDR2 YYNGEE. CDR3 loop: CASSVGQAVGYTF. The CDR3 coding sequence is TGTGCCAGCAGCGTTGGACAGGCTGTCGGTTACACCTTC.

This sequence joins TRBV24-1 and TRBJ2-1, with a tentative D call TRBD1 (5 bases). CDR1 is KGHDR, CDR2 SFDVKD, per germline. This CDR3 has 14 amino acids. V lost 5 bases and J lost 15, with 22 bases in between. The CDR3 region is CATSGNGEDTDLFF. DNA for the CDR3: TGTGCCACCAGTGGCAATGGCGAGGACACGGATCTGTTCTTC.

The rearrangement uses TRBV18 and TRBJ1-2; 7 bases line up with TRBD1. The CDR3 runs 14 residues. Germline values: CDR1 KGHSH, CDR2 LQKENI. The J segment lost 6 bases and the V segment lost 0 bases, leaving 4 bases of the junction unmatched. The CDR3 DNA reads as TGTGCCAGCTCACCACCGGAGGGGGCGGATGGCTACACCTTC. This gives the protein CASSPPEGADGYTF.

The CDR3 DNA reads as TGCGCCAGCAGCTTGGCCGGGCCCGGGAGGACCTACGAGCAGTACTTC. Its translation is CASSLAGPGRTYEQYF. The chain links TRBV5-1 to TRBJ2-7; 7 positions agree with TRBD2. Germline CDR1 and CDR2: SGHRS and YFSETQ. The junction had 8 bases not matched to a gene; V was cut back by 0 bases and J by 2 bases. The CDR3 covers 16 residues.

This chain uses TRBV10-3 with TRBJ2-1, with TRBD2 identical over 8 bases. Germline CDR1 ENHRY, CDR2 SYGVKD. The CDR3 extends over 13 amino acids. With V trimmed by 8 bases and J by 6 bases, 6 bases remained unmatched. DNA for the CDR3: TGTGCCATCGAACGGGAGGGTGTCAATGAGCAGTTCTTC. The encoded protein is CAIEREGVNEQFF.

The chain couples TRBV7-9 to TRBJ2-2; D perhaps matches TRBD1 (5 bases). Trimming removed 4 bases from V and 6 bases from J, with 18 bases in between. The V gene's germline CDR1 is SEHNR and CDR2 FQNEAQ (reference sequence). The CDR3 sequence is 16 residues long. The CDR3 reads CASSSPQGPTAGELFF. Here the CDR3 DNA reads TGTGCCAGCAGCTCTCCCCAGGGCCCTACAGCCGGGGAGCTGTTTTTT.

This chain uses TRBV28 with TRBJ2-1, with 7 bases identical to TRBD1. Germline CDR1 and CDR2: MDHEN and SYDVKM. Trimming at V came to 6 bases and at J to 5 bases, leaving 13 bases not matched to a gene. The CDR3 runs to 16 residues. In DNA form, the CDR3 reads TGTGCCAGCAGCACCCCCGAAGGGACAGCCGACAATGAGCAGTTCTTC. This translates into CASSTPEGTADNEQFF. Full variable domain (remainder filled in from reference TRBV28 and TRBJ2-1): DVKVTQSSRYLVKRTGEKVFLECVQDMDHENMFWYRQDPGLGLRLIYFSYDVKMKEKGDIPEGYSVSREKKERFSLILESASTNQTSMYLCASSTPEGTADNEQFFGPGTRLTVL.

The chain recombines TRBV6-1 with TRBJ2-3; D not certain. V was cut by 3 bases and J by 4 bases, with 11 bases left in between. This CDR3 is 14 amino acids long. Germline values: CDR1 MNHNS, CDR2 SASEGT. This chain's CDR3 is CASSEAKEADTQYF. DNA of the CDR3: TGTGCCAGCAGTGAGGCCAAAGAAGCAGATACGCAGTATTTT.

The genes are TRBV9 and TRBJ2-1; D is ambiguous. Germline CDR1 SGDLS, CDR2 YYNGEE. The CDR3 sequence is 10 residues long. The V end lost 3 bases, the J end lost 10 bases, and 5 bases lay between the germline ends. The CDR3 DNA reads TGTGCCAGCAGCGGACGGGAGCAGTTCTTC. This gives the protein CASSGREQFF.

V gene TRBV28 combines with J gene TRBJ2-1, with 9 positions matching TRBD2. The CDR3 is 15 amino acids. Germline V CDR1 and CDR2: MDHEN, SYDVKM. V lost 5 bases and J lost 5; bases outside the gene matches: 7. CDR3 amino acids: CASSPGTSIHNEQFF. CDR3 nucleotides: TGTGCCAGCAGTCCCGGGACTAGCATCCACAATGAGCAGTTCTTC.

V is TRBV14 and J is TRBJ2-7; D is undetermined. CDR1 SGHDN and CDR2 FVKESK come from the germline V gene. With 2 bases removed from V and 2 bases from J, the gap between germline ends came to 7 bases. This CDR3 has 13 amino acids. CDR3 bases: TGTGCCAGCAGCCAATTCGACACCTACGAGCAGTACTTC. Protein: CASSQFDTYEQYF.

The genes are TRBV14 and TRBJ2-7; 9 bases are a match to TRBD1. V trimming: 4 bases; J trimming: 5 bases; junction bases outside the gene matches: 12. There are 16 residues in the CDR3. CDR1 SGHDN and CDR2 FVKESK come from the germline V gene. CDR3 loop: CASSPLYGTGLDEQYF. Here the CDR3 DNA reads TGTGCCAGCAGCCCACTGTATGGGACAGGGCTCGACGAGCAGTACTTC.

This chain joins TRBV9 and TRBJ2-1, with D unclear. Trimming pared 4 bases from V and 6 bases from J, leaving 14 bases between. CDR1 and CDR2 (germline): SGDLS, YYNGEE. This CDR3 spans 14 amino acids. This CDR3 is CASSPSGSINEQFF. In DNA form, the CDR3 reads TGTGCCAGCAGCCCATCGGGTTCGATCAATGAGCAGTTCTTC.

The chain has TRBV2 and TRBJ2-1, with D perhaps matching TRBD2 (6 bases). Trimming pared 2 bases from V and 1 base from J, leaving 9 bases between. Germline V gene sequence: CDR1 SNHLY, CDR2 FYNNEI. The CDR3 is 15 amino acids. The chain's CDR3 is CASSESGTSYNEQFF. CDR3 sequence (DNA): TGTGCCAGCAGTGAATCCGGGACTTCCTACAATGAGCAGTTCTTC.